These 16 T cell receptor beta chains were all obtained from the same sample, sequenced in a study of T cells expressing NK-cell markers. Reprocessing the 5' RACE reads, TCRdb reports a single entry for every CDR3 protein and omits DNA. The table lists approximately 550,000 distinct CDR3 sequences. Sequencing input: blood T cells: a sorted CD56 or NKG2C T cell subset, CD4+ or CD8+ T cells, or bulk PBMC T cells (not recorded which). The receptors here all came from a man aged 18 to 30 in good health.

This chain joins TRBV27 and TRBJ2-3; absent DNA, TCRdb's TRBD1 call cannot be checked. Per germline, CDR1 MNHEY and CDR2 SMNVEV (reference sequence). This CDR3 is built from 13 residues. The chain's CDR3 is CASSPNRFYTQYF.

The V call is TRBV6-2 or TRBV6-3, the J call TRBJ2-2. This CDR3 is built from 15 residues. Germline V gene sequence: CDR1 MNHEY, CDR2 SVGEGT. CDR3 in amino acids: CASSWPEPNTGELFF.

The chain links TRBV7-2 to TRBJ1-1; TCRdb selects TRBD1, and the lack of DNA leaves this call unchecked. The CDR3 contains 13 residues. CDR1 is SGHTA and CDR2 is FQGNSA in the germline V gene. This CDR3 reads CASTRDLNTEAFF. The full variable domain, with the rest looked up from reference TRBV7-2 and TRBJ1-1, is GAGVSQSPSNKVTEKGKDVELRCDPISGHTALYWYRQSLGQGLEFLIYFQGNSAPDKSGLPSDRFSAERTGGSVSTLTIQRTQQEDSAVYLCASTRDLNTEAFFGQGTRLTVV.

The J gene is TRBJ1-1, the V gene TRBV7-9. The CDR3 contains 14 residues. Germline values: CDR1 SEHNR, CDR2 FQNEAQ (reference sequence). CDR3 sequence: CASSSQGRDTEAFF. Complete variable domain (other parts from reference TRBV7-9 and TRBJ1-1): DTGVSQNPRHKITKRGQNVTFRCDPISEHNRLYWYRQTLGQGPEFLTYFQNEAQLEKSRLLSDRFSAERPKGSFSTLEIQRTEQGDSAMYLCASSSQGRDTEAFFGQGTRLTVV.

The CDR3: CASSRNRKPYF. The rearrangement joins TRBV12-3 or TRBV12-4 to TRBJ2-7. The CDR3 is made up of 11 amino acids.

The chain recombines TRBV4-1 with TRBJ2-5; the TRBD2 assignment by TCRdb is unverifiable without DNA. Germline V lookup: CDR1 MGHRA, CDR2 YSYEKL. CDR3 size: 15 residues. The CDR3 sequence is CASSQDGARSETQYF.

This sequence joins TRBV12-3 or TRBV12-4 and TRBJ1-3. This CDR3 has 13 residues. The CDR3 spells CASRHPWGNTIYF.

The V gene is TRBV12-3 or TRBV12-4, the J gene TRBJ2-1; TCRdb outputs TRBD2, but without DNA this stays unchecked. There are 16 residues in the CDR3. The CDR3 sequence is CASTQLPGLAENEQFF.

The chain couples TRBV15 to TRBJ1-5. Germline values: CDR1 LNHNV, CDR2 YYDKDF (reference sequence). The CDR3 consists of 18 residues. The CDR3: CATSRVGTASFFNQPQHF. The complete variable domain, with remaining parts taken from reference TRBV15 and TRBJ1-5, reads DAMVIQNPRYQVTQFGKPVTLSCSQTLNHNVMYWYQQKSSQAPKLLFHYYDKDFNNEADTPDNFQSRRPNTSFCFLDIRSPGLGDTAMYLCATSRVGTASFFNQPQHFGDGTRLSIL.

This rearrangement joins TRBV20-1 to TRBJ2-5. This CDR3 comprises 13 residues. CDR1 and CDR2 (germline): DFQATT, SNEGSKA (reference sequence). The chain's CDR3 is CSAQIWSEETQYF.

This sequence joins TRBV5-1 and TRBJ1-1. CDR1 and CDR2 from the germline V gene are SGHRS and YFSETQ. This CDR3 has 12 amino acids. The CDR3 region is CASSDRYTGAFF.

The CDR3: CASSLEGGSYYGYTF. The chain combines TRBV7-9 with TRBJ1-2; TCRdb's D call of TRBD1 is untestable without DNA. The CDR3 spans 15 residues. The germline V gene has CDR1 SEHNR and CDR2 FQNEAQ (reference sequence).

V gene TRBV28 combines with J gene TRBJ1-5. The CDR3 is 15 residues long. Germline CDR1 is MDHEN and CDR2 is SYDVKM. CDR3 residues: CASSLRVARNQPQHF.

This chain connects TRBV20-1 to TRBJ2-7; TCRdb proposes TRBD2, but this gene call is untestable without DNA. The CDR3 is 15 residues long. Germline lookup yields CDR1 DFQATT and CDR2 SNEGSKA (reference sequence). CDR3 loop: CSASGVGGRGYEQYF.

The chain has TRBV27 and TRBJ2-1. Germline V CDR1 and CDR2: MNHEY, SMNVEV (reference sequence). The CDR3 spans 15 residues. CDR3 sequence reads: CASSLETYGNNEQFF.

This chain links TRBV6-5 with TRBJ2-2; TCRdb calls TRBD2, which cannot be checked without DNA. CDR3 length: 17 residues. Germline V lookup: CDR1 MNHEY, CDR2 SVGAGI. CDR3 amino acids: CASSYHSTQRGGGELFF.